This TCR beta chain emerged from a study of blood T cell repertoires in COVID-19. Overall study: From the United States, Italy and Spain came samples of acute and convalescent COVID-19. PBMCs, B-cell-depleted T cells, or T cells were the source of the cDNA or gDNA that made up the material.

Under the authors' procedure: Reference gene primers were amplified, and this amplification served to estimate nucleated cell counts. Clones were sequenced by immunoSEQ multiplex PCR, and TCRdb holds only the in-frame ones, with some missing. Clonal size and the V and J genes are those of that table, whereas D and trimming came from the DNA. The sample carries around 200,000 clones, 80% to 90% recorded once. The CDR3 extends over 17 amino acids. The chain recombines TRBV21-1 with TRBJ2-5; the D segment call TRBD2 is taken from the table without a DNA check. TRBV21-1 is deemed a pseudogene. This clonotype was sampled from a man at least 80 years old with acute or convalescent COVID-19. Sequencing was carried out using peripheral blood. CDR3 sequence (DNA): TGTGCCCGACTCCGGACTAGCGGGAGGAGGGGTCGGGAGACCCAGTACTTC. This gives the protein CARLRTSGRRGRETQYF.